This T cell receptor (beta chain) was captured by sequencing in a study of T cell repertoires in cytomegalovirus infection. General study points: Dominating the ex vivo response were HLA-C-restricted CMV-specific TCR beta clonotypes.

This clonotype was counted many times. What it binds is not known. The CDR3 totals 14 residues. Germline CDR1 SGHTA, CDR2 FQGNSA. V lost 5 bases, J lost 5 bases, and 7 bases stayed unmatched. TCRdb re-called the reads with MiXCR, one entry per CDR3 protein. The sample shows 350,000 to 550,000 distinct CDR3 sequences, approximately 32% of them seen only once. The clonotype was recovered from a human donor in good health (CMV status not recorded). Some clones in this sample may be carry-over from other donors' samples. This chain connects TRBV7-2 to TRBJ2-5; TRBD1 matches at 8 bases. The sequenced sample was PBMCs. CDR3 in amino acids: CASSLDRGWETQYF. As DNA, the CDR3 is TGTGCCAGCAGCCTAGACAGGGGTTGGGAGACCCAGTACTTC.